The 26 T cell receptor beta chains below come from one sample, sequenced in a study of Graves' ophthalmopathy and Graves' hyperthyroidism. The authors amplified TCR beta CDR3 regions from RNA transcripts. RT-PCR with HTBI primers came first, then second-round multiplex PCR. TCRdb used MiXCR to reprocess the multiplex PCR reads, holding one entry per CDR3 protein. The repertoire has about 550,000 distinct CDR3 sequences, about 35% of them found once; the top ten carry less than 4.5%. The sequencing sample was made of peripheral blood or thyroid tissue (not recorded which). The receptors stem from an adult man with Graves' hyperthyroidism.

The chain is built from TRBV7-2 and TRBJ2-7, with 7 bases aligning to TRBD2. J lost 3 bases, V lost 0 bases, and 2 bases had no gene match. Germline assignment: CDR1 SGHTA and CDR2 FQGNSA. This CDR3 spans 14 amino acids. CDR3 sequence (DNA): TGTGCCAGCAGCTTAGCCGGACTAGTCTACGAGCAGTACTTC. Protein: CASSLAGLVYEQYF. Using reference TRBV7-2 and TRBJ2-7 for the parts outside the CDR3, the full variable domain is GAGVSQSPSNKVTEKGKDVELRCDPISGHTALYWYRQSLGQGLEFLIYFQGNSAPDKSGLPSDRFSAERTGGSVSTLTIQRTQQEDSAVYLCASSLAGLVYEQYFGPGTRLTVT.

This clonotype was seen at least ten times. The chain is built from TRBV20-1 and TRBJ1-1, with D possibly TRBD1 on 5 matching bases. CDR3 length: 12 amino acids. Germline CDR1 DFQATT, CDR2 SNEGSKA (reference sequence). Trimming took off 6 bases at V and 6 bases at J, with 14 bases between the two ends. The CDR3, as DNA: TGCAGTGCAATGTCAGGGCCCTCTGAAGCTTTCTTT. This gives the protein CSAMSGPSEAFF.

Many counts were recorded for this clonotype. This sequence joins TRBV20-1 and TRBJ2-2; D is unresolved. The CDR3 is 16 amino acids. CDR1 and CDR2 (germline): DFQATT, SNEGSKA (reference sequence). The V and J ends lost 3 bases and 6 bases respectively, with 20 bases between them. This CDR3 is CSASSSRLGLAGELFF. In DNA, the CDR3 is TGCAGTGCTAGTTCGTCCCGGCTAGGTTTGGCCGGGGAGCTGTTTTTT.

In this sample, this clonotype turned up a few times. The J gene is TRBJ2-7, the V gene TRBV19; tentatively, D is TRBD2 (6 bases). The CDR3 runs to 13 residues. In germline, CDR1 is LNHDA, CDR2 SQIVND (reference sequence). The V gene lost 4 bases and the J gene lost 4 bases, with 11 bases spanning the gap. The CDR3 loop is CASSRSAGYEQYF. The DNA for the CDR3 is TGTGCCAGTAGTAGGAGCGCGGGGTACGAGCAGTACTTC. Filled out from reference TRBV19 and TRBJ2-7, the complete variable domain reads DGGITQSPKYLFRKEGQNVTLSCEQNLNHDAMYWYRQDPGQGLRLIYYSQIVNDFQKGDIAEGYSVSREKKESFPLTVTSAQKNPTAFYLCASSRSAGYEQYFGPGTRLTVT.

The chain combines TRBV30 with TRBJ1-6; possibly TRBD1 for D (5 bases). The V gene lost 8 bases and the J gene lost 8 bases, with 16 bases spanning the gap. CDR1 and CDR2 (germline): GTSNPN, SVGIG (reference sequence). This CDR3 is built from 13 residues. CDR3 loop: CAHRGRGDSPLHF. In DNA, the CDR3 is TGTGCCCACCGGGGGAGGGGTGATTCACCCCTCCACTTT. The full variable domain, rest sourced from reference TRBV30 and TRBJ1-6, is SQTIHQWPATLVQPVGSPLSLECTVEGTSNPNLYWYRQAAGRGLQLLFYSVGIGQISSEVPQNLSASRPQDRQFILSSKKLLLSDSGFYLCAHRGRGDSPLHFGNGTRLTVT.

The CDR3 DNA sequence: TGTGCCAGCAGTTACGTGATAGCGGGAGGGATCCCTTACGAGCAGTACTTC. Translated: CASSYVIAGGIPYEQYF. This chain connects TRBV6-6 to TRBJ2-7; 11 bases are a match to TRBD2. The germline V gene encodes CDR1 MNHNY and CDR2 SVGAGI (reference sequence). With V trimmed by 2 bases and J by 4 bases, 10 bases remained unmatched. There are 17 residues in the CDR3.

The chain is built from TRBV20-1 and TRBJ2-1; 7 positions agree with TRBD2. This CDR3 contains 14 residues. Germline CDR1 DFQATT, CDR2 SNEGSKA (reference sequence). Unmatched junction bases numbered 7, after V lost 6 bases and J lost 2 bases. The CDR3 region is CSAASGTTYNEQFF. CDR3 coding DNA: TGCAGTGCCGCCTCCGGGACTACCTACAATGAGCAGTTCTTC.

This clonotype appeared many times. The rearrangement joins TRBV9 to TRBJ2-2; 8 bases line up with TRBD1. Germline CDR1 and CDR2: SGDLS and YYNGEE. The CDR3 loop spans 16 amino acids. Trimming took 0 bases from V and 4 from J; bases not matched to a gene: 5. Written as DNA, the CDR3 is TGTGCCAGCAGCGTAGGGACAGGGTTAGCCACCGGGGAGCTGTTTTTT. Its protein is CASSVGTGLATGELFF.

This clonotype was detected many times. This sequence joins TRBV10-3 and TRBJ2-5, with TRBD1 matching 8 bases. The CDR3 sequence is 15 residues long. The germline V gene has CDR1 ENHRY and CDR2 SYGVKD. Trimming took 2 bases from V and 5 from J; bases not matched to a gene: 7. CDR3: CAISEARGRVETQYF. The CDR3 DNA follows: TGTGCCATCAGTGAGGCCAGGGGGCGAGTGGAGACCCAGTACTTC.

Only a few counts were recorded for this clonotype. The chain uses TRBV28 and TRBJ2-7; perhaps TRBD1 as D (5 bases). Germline V CDR1 and CDR2: MDHEN, SYDVKM. V gave up 6 bases and J gave up 6 bases, with 18 bases separating them. The length of the CDR3 is 14 residues. CDR3 sequence (DNA): TGTGCCAGCAGACTACCAGGGATCTCCCCCGAGCAGTACTTC. Encoded protein: CASRLPGISPEQYF.

This clonotype was observed many times. The gene calls are TRBV2 and TRBJ1-2; 10 bases agree with TRBD1. The length of the CDR3 is 13 residues. The germline V gene has CDR1 SNHLY and CDR2 FYNNEI. Trimming took 6 bases from V and 14 from J; bases not matched to a gene: 12. This CDR3 reads CASSGTGVRRRTF. The CDR3 nucleotides are TGTGCCAGCAGCGGGACAGGGGTTCGGAGGCGAACCTTC.

Many counts were recorded for this clonotype. The chain combines TRBV29-1 with TRBJ1-3, with 7 positions matching TRBD1. Germline V gene data show CDR1 as SQVTM and CDR2 as ANQGSEA. With 0 bases clipped from V and 0 bases from J, the junction kept 5 bases outside the gene matches. The CDR3 sequence is 16 residues long. The CDR3 nucleotides are TGCAGCGTTGAAGATGGGACAGAGAGCTCTGGAAACACCATATATTTT. This translates into CSVEDGTESSGNTIYF.

This clonotype was detected ten times or more. The chain is built from TRBV7-2 and TRBJ1-1, with D hard to call. Germline loops: CDR1 SGHTA, CDR2 FQGNSA. V lost 5 bases and J lost 0, with 19 bases in between. The CDR3 has 17 amino acids. CDR3 region: CASSIEGQTRMNTEAFF. The CDR3 DNA reads as TGTGCCAGCAGCATAGAAGGGCAGACACGAATGAACACTGAAGCTTTCTTT. The complete variable domain, with remaining parts taken from reference TRBV7-2 and TRBJ1-1, reads GAGVSQSPSNKVTEKGKDVELRCDPISGHTALYWYRQSLGQGLEFLIYFQGNSAPDKSGLPSDRFSAERTGGSVSTLTIQRTQQEDSAVYLCASSIEGQTRMNTEAFFGQGTRLTVV.

A single count supports this clonotype. This chain uses TRBV12-3 or TRBV12-4 with TRBJ1-5; 8 nucleotides line up with TRBD1. After removal of 4 bases from V and 6 bases from J, the junction contained 5 bases not matched to a gene. This CDR3 comprises 14 residues. For the CDR3, the DNA is TGTGCCAGCAGTTGGACAGGGTTTGGTCAGCCCCAGCATTTT. The encoded protein is CASSWTGFGQPQHF.

Details on this clonotype: One end of the junction fails to match germline, which may point to a read error. V usage is TRBV6-4 and J usage is TRBJ2-7; tentative D call: TRBD2 (5 bases). This CDR3 spans 15 amino acids. CDR1 is MRHNA, CDR2 SNTAGT, per germline. This chain's CDR3 is CASSVGRPDPYGQYF. The CDR3 DNA is TGTGCCAGCAGTGTTGGGAGACCAGACCCCTACGGGCAGTACTTC.

This clonotype appeared many times. The DNA of the CDR3 is TGTGCCAGCAGCGGCACCCGTCGGACTTACTCCTACGAGCAGTACTTC. This encodes CASSGTRRTYSYEQYF. The chain carries TRBV6-5 and TRBJ2-7; maybe TRBD2 (5 bases). V was clipped by 6 bases and J by 0 bases, with 18 bases between them. The CDR3 length is 16 residues. Germline V gene data show CDR1 as MNHEY and CDR2 as SVGAGI.

This clonotype was observed a handful of times. At one of its ends the junction is not consistent with the germline gene, which may arise from a read error. The chain links TRBV20-1 to TRBJ1-3; D may be TRBD1 (5 bases). Germline V CDR1 and CDR2: DFQATT, SNEGSKA (reference sequence). This CDR3 is built from 15 residues. The CDR3 region has the DNA TGCAGTGCTAGGGGGGGACGTGGCAGTGGAAACACCACATATTTT. Translating it yields CSARGGRGSGNTTYF.

The chain recombines TRBV28 with TRBJ2-7; TRBD2 is a possible D gene (6 bases). V was clipped by 2 bases and J by 2 bases, with 16 bases between them. The CDR3 has 16 residues. CDR1 and CDR2 (germline): MDHEN, SYDVKM. DNA for the CDR3: TGTGCCAGCAGTTTACGGGCGGGAAAGGGGACCTACGAGCAGTACTTC. Translated: CASSLRAGKGTYEQYF.

At least ten counts were recorded for this clonotype. This chain links TRBV7-3 with TRBJ2-5, with 8 bases that match TRBD2. The germline CDR1 and CDR2 sequences are SGHTA and FQGTGA. V trimming: 0 bases; J trimming: 2 bases; junction bases outside the gene matches: 2. The CDR3 totals 15 residues. The CDR3 spells CASSLTGGRQETQYF. CDR3 in DNA: TGTGCCAGCAGCTTAACGGGCGGGAGGCAAGAGACCCAGTACTTC.

The chain uses TRBV29-1 and TRBJ2-5; the match to TRBD1 covers 8 bases. V shed 7 bases, J shed 5 bases, and the junction held 9 bases outside the gene matches. Germline loops: CDR1 SQVTM, CDR2 ANQGSEA. The CDR3 loop spans 13 amino acids. The CDR3 nucleotides are TGCAGCGGGACAGGGCCCTCCTACGAGACCCAGTACTTC. Translated: CSGTGPSYETQYF. Based on the CDR3 plus reference TRBV29-1 and TRBJ2-5, the full variable domain is SAVISQKPSRDICQRGTSLTIQCQVDSQVTMMFWYRQQPGQSLTLIATANQGSEATYESGFVIDKFPISRPNLTFSTLTVSNMSPEDSSIYLCSGTGPSYETQYFGPGTRLLVL.

This clonotype was picked up a small number of times. This chain links TRBV7-9 with TRBJ2-7; no firm D call. Judging by the DNA end, TRBJ2-1 fits better; the J call may be wrong. The CDR3 totals 14 residues. The germline V gene encodes CDR1 SEHNR and CDR2 FQNEAQ (reference sequence). In nucleotides, the CDR3 is TGTGCCAGCAGCTCAGGCGTGCAATACAATGAGCAGTTCTTC. This gives the protein CASSSGVQYNEQFF.

This chain links TRBV29-1 with TRBJ2-7, with a possible D match to TRBD2 (6 bases). The J call is in doubt because the DNA end fits TRBJ2-1 better. The CDR3 extends over 11 amino acids. CDR1 SQVTM and CDR2 ANQGSEA come from the germline V gene. DNA of the CDR3: TGCAGCGTCACTAGCTATCCTGAGCAGTTCTTC. Encoded protein: CSVTSYPEQFF.

The chain recombines TRBV2 with TRBJ1-2, with D perhaps matching TRBD1 (6 bases). Trimming took off 2 bases at V and 4 bases at J, with 14 bases between the two ends. CDR1 is SNHLY and CDR2 is FYNNEI in the germline V gene. The CDR3 is 15 amino acids. The CDR3 region is CASSERMQGTYGYTF. DNA for the CDR3: TGTGCCAGCAGTGAACGAATGCAGGGGACCTATGGCTACACCTTC.

This clonotype was picked up many times. The chain joins TRBV20-1 to TRBJ2-2, with D maybe TRBD1 (6 bases). From germline, CDR1 is DFQATT and CDR2 SNEGSKA (reference sequence). The CDR3 runs 13 residues. V lost 7 bases, J lost 0 bases, and 9 bases lay in between. The CDR3 protein is CSGNRANTGELFF. The CDR3 DNA reads as TGCAGTGGTAACAGGGCGAACACCGGGGAGCTGTTTTTT.

With regard to this clonotype: Compared with germline, one end of the junction differs, possibly owing to a read error. The chain combines TRBV10-2 with TRBJ2-7; 8 nucleotides line up with TRBD2. Germline V lookup: CDR1 WSHSY, CDR2 SAAADI. The length of the CDR3 is 14 residues. The CDR3 loop reads CASSTRTSNYEQYF. Here the CDR3 DNA reads TGTGCCAGCAGTACCAGGACTAGCAACTACGAGCAGTACTTC.

The gene calls are TRBV29-1 and TRBJ1-3, with a tentative D call TRBD1 (6 bases). This CDR3 spans 12 amino acids. Germline V gene lookup returns CDR1 SQVTM and CDR2 ANQGSEA. Trimming stripped 6 bases from V and 7 bases from J, with 13 bases between. CDR3 DNA sequence: TGCAGCGTGAAAGACAGGTCGAACACCATATATTTT. Encoded protein: CSVKDRSNTIYF. Full variable domain (remainder filled in from reference TRBV29-1 and TRBJ1-3): SAVISQKPSRDICQRGTSLTIQCQVDSQVTMMFWYRQQPGQSLTLIATANQGSEATYESGFVIDKFPISRPNLTFSTLTVSNMSPEDSSIYLCSVKDRSNTIYFGEGSWLTVV.